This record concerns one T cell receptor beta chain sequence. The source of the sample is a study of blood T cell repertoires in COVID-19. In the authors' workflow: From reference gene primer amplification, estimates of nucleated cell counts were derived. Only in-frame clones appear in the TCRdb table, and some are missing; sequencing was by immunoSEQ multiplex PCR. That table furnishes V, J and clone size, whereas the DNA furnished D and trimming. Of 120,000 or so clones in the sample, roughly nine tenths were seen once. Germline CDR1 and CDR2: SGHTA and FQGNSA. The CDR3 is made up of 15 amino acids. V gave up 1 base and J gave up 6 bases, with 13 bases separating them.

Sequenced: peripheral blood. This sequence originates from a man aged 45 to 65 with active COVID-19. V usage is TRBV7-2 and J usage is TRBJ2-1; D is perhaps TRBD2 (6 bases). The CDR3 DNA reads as TGTGCCAGCAGCTTAGTAGGCGGGACGGGCAATGAGCAGTTCTTC. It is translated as CASSLVGGTGNEQFF.